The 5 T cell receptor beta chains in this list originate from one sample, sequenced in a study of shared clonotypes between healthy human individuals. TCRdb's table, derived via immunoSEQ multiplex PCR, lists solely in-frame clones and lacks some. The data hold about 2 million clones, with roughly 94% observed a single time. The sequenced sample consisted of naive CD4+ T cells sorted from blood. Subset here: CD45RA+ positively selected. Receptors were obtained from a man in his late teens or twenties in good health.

CDR3: CASSDRSSGNNEQFF. In nucleotides, the CDR3 is TGTGCCAGCAGCGACAGGTCTAGCGGGAACAATGAGCAGTTCTTC. J is TRBJ2-1 and V is TRBV7-9; TRBD2 aligns across 9 bases. CDR1 is SEHNR, CDR2 FQNEAQ, per germline (reference sequence). V was pared by 5 bases and J by 5 bases, with 7 bases of the junction left unmatched. The CDR3 runs 15 residues. The variable domain in full, completed from reference TRBV7-9 and TRBJ2-1, reads DTGVSQNPRHKITKRGQNVTFRCDPISEHNRLYWYRQTLGQGPEFLTYFQNEAQLEKSRLLSDRFSAERPKGSFSTLEIQRTEQGDSAMYLCASSDRSSGNNEQFFGPGTRLTVL.

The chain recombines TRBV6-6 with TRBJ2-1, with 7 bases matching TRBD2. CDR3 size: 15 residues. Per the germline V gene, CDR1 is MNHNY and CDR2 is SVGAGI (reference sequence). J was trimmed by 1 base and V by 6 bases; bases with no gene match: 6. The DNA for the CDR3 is TGTGCCAGCAGCCGCGGGAGTTCGTCCTACAATGAGCAGTTCTTC. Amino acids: CASSRGSSSYNEQFF.

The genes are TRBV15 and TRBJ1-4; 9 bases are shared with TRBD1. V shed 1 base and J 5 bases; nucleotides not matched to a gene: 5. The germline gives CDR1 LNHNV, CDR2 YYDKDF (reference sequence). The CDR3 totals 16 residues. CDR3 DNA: TGTGCCACCAGCAGAGGGGGGACAGGGTGGAATGAAAAACTGTTTTTT. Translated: CATSRGGTGWNEKLFF.

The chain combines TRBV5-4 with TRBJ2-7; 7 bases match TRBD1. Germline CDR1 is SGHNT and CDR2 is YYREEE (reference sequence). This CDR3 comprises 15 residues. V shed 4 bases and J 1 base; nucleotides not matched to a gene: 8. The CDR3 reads CASSRQGIGSYEQYF. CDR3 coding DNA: TGTGCCAGCAGCCGACAGGGAATCGGATCCTACGAGCAGTACTTC.

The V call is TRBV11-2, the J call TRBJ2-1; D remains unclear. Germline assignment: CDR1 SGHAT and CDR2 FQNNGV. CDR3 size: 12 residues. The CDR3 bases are TGTGTCAGTGGCACAAGATACAATGAGCAGTTCTTC. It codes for CVSGTRYNEQFF. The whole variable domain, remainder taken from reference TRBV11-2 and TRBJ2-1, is EAGVAQSPRYKIIEKRQSVAFWCNPISGHATLYWYQQILGQGPKLLIQFQNNGVVDDSQLPKDRFSAERLKGVDSTLKIQPAKLEDSAVYLCVSGTRYNEQFFGPGTRLTVL.